Ten or more counts support the clone carrying this TCR beta chain. Between the trimmed V and J ends, which lost 4 bases and 1 base, there was a span of 14 bases. Germline V CDR1 and CDR2: SQVTM, ANQGSEA. This CDR3 is built from 14 residues. The source of the sample is a study of human T cells and chemical hapten exposure. Documented time point: patch test 2, 6 weeks after DPC sensitization. Treatment noted: therapeutic diphenylcyclopropenone sensitization with weekly scalp DPC. One entry per CDR3 protein, called by TCRdb with MiXCR from the RACE reads. The sample holds under 100,000 distinct CDR3 sequences, roughly 10% seen once.

The V call is TRBV29-1, the J call TRBJ2-7, with D possibly being TRBD1 (5 bases). Sample: whole blood, taken in connection with sensitization to the hapten diphenylcyclopropenone (DPC). This sequence originates from a young woman with alopecia areata. Some clones in this sample may be carry-over from other donors' samples. The CDR3 sequence: CSVGGRGSSYEQYF. CDR3 in DNA: TGCAGCGTTGGAGGTAGGGGTTCGTCCTACGAGCAGTACTTC.